The subject of this entry is one T cell receptor (beta chain). The data belong to a study of shared T cell receptors in the human thymus. Looked up from germline, CDR1 is SGHVS and CDR2 is FNYEAQ. Trimming removed 5 bases from V and 5 bases from J; junction bases left unmatched: 4. The CDR3 loop spans 15 amino acids. TCRdb's copy holds only in-frame clones and misses some; the assay was immunoSEQ multiplex PCR. This sample has 700,000 to 750,000 clones, with 75% to 90% found just once. These data were likewise used in another study, on human thymus T cells. As that study records: Thymic TCR repertoires of unrelated people reportedly overlapped highly.

The sequence was collected from a girl less than two years old with a congenital heart defect. The chain is built from TRBV7-6 and TRBJ2-2, with 11 positions matching TRBD1. The material sequenced was thymocytes. This CDR3 reads CASSRRDRGTGELFF. Here the CDR3 DNA reads TGTGCCAGCAGCAGACGGGACAGGGGGACCGGGGAGCTGTTTTTT.